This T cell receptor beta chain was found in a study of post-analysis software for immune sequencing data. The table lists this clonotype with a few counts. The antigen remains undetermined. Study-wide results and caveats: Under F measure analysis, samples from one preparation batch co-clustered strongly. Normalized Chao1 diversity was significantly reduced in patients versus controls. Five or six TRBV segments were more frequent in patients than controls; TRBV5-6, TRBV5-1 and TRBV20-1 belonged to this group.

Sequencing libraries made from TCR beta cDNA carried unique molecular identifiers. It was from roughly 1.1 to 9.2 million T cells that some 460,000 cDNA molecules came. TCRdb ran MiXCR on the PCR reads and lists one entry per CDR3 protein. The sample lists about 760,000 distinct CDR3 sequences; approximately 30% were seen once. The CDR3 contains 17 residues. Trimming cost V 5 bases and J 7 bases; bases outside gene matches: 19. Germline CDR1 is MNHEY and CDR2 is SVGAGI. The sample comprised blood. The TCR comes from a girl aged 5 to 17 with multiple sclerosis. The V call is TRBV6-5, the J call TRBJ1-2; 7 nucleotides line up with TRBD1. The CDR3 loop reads CASSRPGIPGGTFGYTF. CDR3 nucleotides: TGTGCCAGCAGTAGGCCAGGCATTCCAGGGGGGACCTTTGGCTACACCTTC.